This TCR beta chain originates from a study of T cells in Graves' hyperthyroidism and ophthalmopathy. RNA transcripts yielded amplified TCR beta CDR3 regions. HTBI primers were the set used in a first-round RT-PCR of the TCR CDR3. From the multiplex PCR reads, TCRdb called clonotypes with MiXCR, one entry per CDR3 protein. This table holds around 530,000 distinct CDR3 sequences, 15% to 20% found once. The J segment lost 0 bases and the V segment lost 3 bases, leaving 5 bases of the junction unmatched. Germline-derived CDR1 and CDR2 are SGHRS and YFSETQ. The CDR3 extends over 15 amino acids. The sequence derives from a woman between 18 and 29 years old with Graves' ophthalmopathy. Sequencing used blood. This chain joins TRBV5-1 and TRBJ2-7; 8 bases align to TRBD1. The CDR3 bases are TGCGCCAGCAGCTATTTGGACAGGGCCTCCTACGAGCAGTACTTC. Translated, it gives CASSYLDRASYEQYF.